These 27 T cell receptor beta chains share one sample of origin, sequenced in a study of blood T cell repertoires in COVID-19. This table comes from immunoSEQ multiplex PCR, and its TCRdb copy is limited to in-frame clones, with some not included. The top ten clones hold about 13% of a sample with tens of thousands of clones, 75% to 85% of them seen once. Material for sequencing was peripheral blood. The receptor source for this set is a human donor in a cohort sampled during active COVID-19.

The rearrangement links TRBV2 to TRBJ1-4, with D maybe TRBD1 (5 bases). This CDR3 has 15 amino acids. Per the germline V gene, CDR1 is SNHLY and CDR2 is FYNNEI. V was trimmed by 7 bases and J by 3 bases, leaving 15 bases between them. The CDR3, as DNA: TGTGCCAGCATGTCGGGGGGTAGGGCTAATGAAAAACTGTTTTTT. This gives the protein CASMSGGRANEKLFF.

The chain carries TRBV20-1 and TRBJ2-3; 8 nucleotides align to TRBD2. The length of the CDR3 is 18 residues. V shed 3 bases and J 1 base; nucleotides not matched to a gene: 15. Germline loops: CDR1 DFQATT, CDR2 SNEGSKA (reference sequence). The CDR3: CSASLAGRSGIGTDTQYF. Here the CDR3 DNA reads TGCAGTGCTAGTTTAGCGGGAAGGTCGGGTATCGGCACAGATACGCAGTATTTT.

This clone was counted only a few times. The chain links TRBV18 to TRBJ1-1, with TRBD1 matching 7 bases. Germline CDR1 is KGHSH and CDR2 is LQKENI. This CDR3 has 15 amino acids. V gave up 3 bases and J gave up 4 bases; unmatched junction bases: 8. For the CDR3, the DNA is TGTGCCAGCTCACCCTTTACAGGGGACAGCACTGAAGCTTTCTTT. Its translation: CASSPFTGDSTEAFF.

The chain couples TRBV6-6 to TRBJ1-5, with D perhaps TRBD1 (5 bases). Trimming shortened V by 5 bases and J by 5 bases, and 16 bases separated the two germline ends. Germline CDR1 is MNHNY and CDR2 is SVGAGI (reference sequence). The CDR3 is 15 residues long. In DNA form, the CDR3 reads TGTGCCAGCAGTACCCCAGGGTCGAGGCATCAGCCCCAGCATTTT. Protein product: CASSTPGSRHQPQHF.

V usage is TRBV5-4 and J usage is TRBJ2-7; 13 nucleotides agree with TRBD2. Germline CDR1 SGHNT, CDR2 YYREEE (reference sequence). The J segment lost 5 bases and the V segment lost 0 bases, leaving 5 bases of the junction unmatched. The CDR3 loop spans 16 amino acids. CDR3 bases: TGTGCCAGCAGCTTGGACCGGACTAGCGGGAGCAACGAGCAGTACTTC. Translation: CASSLDRTSGSNEQYF.

The chain links TRBV7-9 to TRBJ2-6; D not resolved. In germline, CDR1 is SEHNR, CDR2 FQNEAQ (reference sequence). Trimming cost V 3 bases and J 3 bases, with 9 bases left between them. This CDR3 spans 15 amino acids. The CDR3: CASSFPSVGANVLTF. The CDR3 nucleotides read TGTGCCAGCAGCTTTCCGTCGGTTGGGGCCAACGTCCTGACTTTC.

The genes are TRBV19 and TRBJ2-5, with 7 positions matching TRBD2. This CDR3 is 14 amino acids long. V lost 5 bases and J lost 7; bases outside the gene matches: 10. Germline V gives CDR1 LNHDA, CDR2 SQIVND (reference sequence). The CDR3 spells CASSFASGIRTQYF. The CDR3 bases are TGTGCCAGTAGTTTTGCTAGCGGCATCCGGACCCAGTACTTC.

This clone has only one observation. V usage is TRBV19 and J usage is TRBJ2-1; 8 bases line up with TRBD2. The germline V gene encodes CDR1 LNHDA and CDR2 SQIVND (reference sequence). With V trimmed by 10 bases and J by 7 bases, 9 bases remained unmatched. CDR3 length equals 13 residues. This CDR3 reads CATQGPGGNEQFF. CDR3 DNA sequence: TGTGCCACCCAGGGGCCGGGAGGGAATGAGCAGTTCTTC. Full variable domain (remainder filled in from reference TRBV19 and TRBJ2-1): DGGITQSPKYLFRKEGQNVTLSCEQNLNHDAMYWYRQDPGQGLRLIYYSQIVNDFQKGDIAEGYSVSREKKESFPLTVTSAQKNPTAFYLCATQGPGGNEQFFGPGTRLTVL.

The CDR3 loop reads CASSQELKVTGVSYEQYF. CDR3 nucleotides: TGCGCCAGCAGCCAAGAATTGAAGGTCACAGGGGTGTCCTACGAGCAGTACTTC. This chain links TRBV4-1 with TRBJ2-7, with 7 bases fitting TRBD1. The trim removed 0 bases at V and 1 base at J, leaving 12 bases unmatched. Germline CDR1 MGHRA, CDR2 YSYEKL. The CDR3 length is 18 residues.

The chain carries TRBV24-1 and TRBJ2-2; TRBD1 matches at 9 bases. Germline assignment: CDR1 KGHDR and CDR2 SFDVKD. The CDR3 runs 14 residues. V lost 7 bases and J lost 4; bases outside the gene matches: 3. The CDR3 coding sequence is TGTGCCACCAGCTACAGGGGGCGCACCGGGGAGCTGTTTTTT. Translated, it gives CATSYRGRTGELFF.

This clone is a singleton in its sample. This rearrangement joins TRBV19 to TRBJ2-2; 8 nucleotides line up with TRBD2. The germline gives CDR1 LNHDA, CDR2 SQIVND (reference sequence). The CDR3 is 14 amino acids. V dropped 7 bases and J dropped 6; count of bases not matched to a gene: 7. CDR3 DNA sequence: TGTGCCAGTAACCACGGGAGGGGCCCCGGGGAGCTGTTTTTT. The encoded protein is CASNHGRGPGELFF.

The rearrangement uses TRBV3-1 (or the pseudogene TRBV3-2) and TRBJ2-4; 10 positions match TRBD1. The CDR3 runs 18 residues. With 0 bases clipped from V and 7 bases from J, the junction kept 12 bases outside the gene matches. Germline CDR1 is LGHDT and CDR2 is YNNKEL (reference sequence). The CDR3 here is CASSQDQGWRDRGNIQYF. In DNA, the CDR3 is TGTGCCAGCAGCCAAGATCAAGGGTGGAGGGACAGGGGTAACATTCAGTACTTC.

This chain uses TRBV12-3 or TRBV12-4 with TRBJ2-2, with a weak D call TRBD2 (5 bases). This CDR3 contains 11 residues. Trimming took 10 bases from V and 5 from J, leaving 8 bases between them. CDR3 residues: CATKRTGELFF. The CDR3, as DNA: TGTGCCACCAAGCGGACCGGGGAGCTGTTTTTT.

The V and J genes are TRBV5-1 and TRBJ1-4; a possible D gene is TRBD1 (5 bases). Trimming took off 0 bases at V and 8 bases at J, with 17 bases between the two ends. The CDR3 sequence is 16 residues long. Germline V lookup: CDR1 SGHRS, CDR2 YFSETQ. In DNA form, the CDR3 reads TGCGCCAGCAGCTTGGGTCCCCGGGCTCAGGGAGAAAAACTGTTTTTT. The encoded protein is CASSLGPRAQGEKLFF.

The chain uses TRBV19 and TRBJ1-1; D ambiguous. The germline CDR1 and CDR2 sequences are LNHDA and SQIVND (reference sequence). There are 13 residues in the CDR3. V shed 6 bases and J shed 3 bases, with 11 bases lying between them. CDR3 sequence reads: CASRAVRYTEAFF. CDR3 DNA sequence: TGTGCCAGTAGGGCCGTCAGGTACACTGAAGCTTTCTTT.

The chain joins TRBV24-1 to TRBJ1-5, with a tentative D call TRBD1 (6 bases). The CDR3 length is 13 residues. Trimming took 3 bases from V and 10 from J, leaving 12 bases between them. The germline CDR1 and CDR2 sequences are KGHDR and SFDVKD. CDR3 sequence (DNA): TGTGCCACCAGTGATCTACAGGGTGGTCCCCAGCATTTT. Amino acid sequence: CATSDLQGGPQHF.

As DNA, the CDR3 is TGCAGCGTTGGGGACAGTTTATTACTCTACGAGCAGTACTTC. Its protein product is CSVGDSLLLYEQYF. The rearrangement uses TRBV29-1 and TRBJ2-7; 7 bases are shared with TRBD1. The V gene's germline CDR1 is SQVTM and CDR2 ANQGSEA. The CDR3 runs to 14 residues. With V trimmed by 4 bases and J by 3 bases, 9 bases remained unmatched.

V is TRBV5-8 and J is TRBJ2-2; D uncertain. The CDR3 spans 13 residues. Germline lookup yields CDR1 SGHTS and CDR2 YDEGEE. The V and J ends lost 4 bases and 4 bases respectively, with 8 bases between them. The CDR3 region is CASSPYGTGELFF. The CDR3 coding sequence is TGTGCCAGCAGCCCTTACGGCACCGGGGAGCTGTTTTTT.

There are a few counts of this clone. The V call is TRBV28, the J call TRBJ1-5; 9 bases fit TRBD1. With V trimmed by 1 base and J by 6 bases, 4 bases remained unmatched. Germline V gives CDR1 MDHEN, CDR2 SYDVKM. This CDR3 is built from 15 residues. CDR3 region: CASSLYRGLGQPQHF. The CDR3 DNA follows: TGTGCCAGCAGTTTATACAGGGGGCTCGGTCAGCCCCAGCATTTT.

This clone was picked up one time. The chain combines TRBV9 with TRBJ2-4; TRBD2 matches 11 bases. Germline V gives CDR1 SGDLS, CDR2 YYNGEE. Trimming cost V 2 bases and J 9 bases; bases outside gene matches: 13. The CDR3 loop spans 17 amino acids. The CDR3 here is CASSVAGTSGTAGIQYF. The DNA of the CDR3 is TGTGCCAGCAGCGTTGCCGGGACTAGCGGCACCGCAGGCATTCAGTACTTC. Together with reference TRBV9 and TRBJ2-4, the CDR3 gives the full variable domain: DSGVTQTPKHLITATGQRVTLRCSPRSGDLSVYWYQQSLDQGLQFLIQYYNGEERAKGNILERFSAQQFPDLHSELNLSSLELGDSALYFCASSVAGTSGTAGIQYFGAGTRLSVL.

The chain recombines TRBV18 with TRBJ2-7, with 7 positions matching TRBD1. Germline V gene data show CDR1 as KGHSH and CDR2 as LQKENI. The junction had 10 bases not matched to a gene; V was cut back by 6 bases and J by 2 bases. The CDR3 totals 15 residues. CDR3 sequence (DNA): TGTGCCAGCTCCCTAGAAGGGACAGAGGCCTACGAGCAGTACTTC. Translated, it gives CASSLEGTEAYEQYF.

CDR3 nucleotide sequence: TGTGCCAGCAGCGTACGACTAGCGGACTCCTACAATGAGCAGTTCTTC. This translates into CASSVRLADSYNEQFF. The rearrangement uses TRBV7-7 and TRBJ2-1; TRBD2 aligns across 9 bases. CDR1 and CDR2 from the germline V gene are SSHAT and FNYEAQ (reference sequence). CDR3 length: 16 residues. The junction had 5 bases not matched to a gene; V was cut back by 5 bases and J by 0 bases.

This clone was observed once. The genes are TRBV5-1 and TRBJ2-7, with 7 nucleotides matching TRBD1. The V and J ends lost 4 bases and 3 bases, in that order; junction bases with no gene match: 4. Germline loops: CDR1 SGHRS, CDR2 YFSETQ. This CDR3 region has 13 residues. The CDR3 DNA reads TGCGCCAGCAGCGACAGGGTGGGCTACGAGCAGTACTTC. This gives the protein CASSDRVGYEQYF.

The rearrangement links TRBV21-1 to TRBJ2-1; TRBD2 is the table's D call and was not checked against the DNA. TRBV21-1 is deemed a pseudogene. This CDR3 is 23 amino acids long. In DNA form, the CDR3 reads TGTGCCAGCAGCAAAGAAAGGGGACAGGGGGGGACTAGCGGGAGGGATAACTACAATGAGCAGTTCTTC. Encoded protein: CASSKERGQGGTSGRDNYNEQFF.

This chain uses TRBV28 with TRBJ1-5, with a possible D match to TRBD1 (6 bases). V lost 5 bases and J lost 7, with 15 bases in between. The CDR3 spans 14 residues. CDR1 MDHEN and CDR2 SYDVKM come from the germline V gene. CDR3 in DNA: TGTGCCAGCAGTCCGGTCAACAGGGCACAGCCCCAGCATTTT. It yields the protein CASSPVNRAQPQHF.

This chain uses TRBV5-1 with TRBJ2-1; no clear D. Looked up from germline, CDR1 is SGHRS and CDR2 is YFSETQ. The length of the CDR3 is 12 residues. The germline V and J ends were trimmed by 4 bases and 11 bases, with 13 bases remaining between them. The CDR3 nucleotides are TGCGCCAGCAGCGTCGGTCCGGGTAAGCAGTTCTTC. Residues: CASSVGPGKQFF. Based on the CDR3 plus reference TRBV5-1 and TRBJ2-1, the full variable domain is KAGVTQTPRYLIKTRGQQVTLSCSPISGHRSVSWYQQTPGQGLQFLFEYFSETQRNKGNFPGRFSGRQFSNSRSEMNVSTLELGDSALYLCASSVGPGKQFFGPGTRLTVL.

The chain carries TRBV29-1 and TRBJ2-7, with 7 bases that match TRBD1. V was pared by 6 bases and J by 5 bases, with 7 bases of the junction left unmatched. CDR1 and CDR2 from the germline V gene are SQVTM and ANQGSEA. The CDR3 extends over 12 amino acids. The chain's CDR3 is CSVKVGGDEQYF. The DNA of the CDR3 is TGCAGCGTCAAAGTAGGGGGCGACGAGCAGTACTTC.